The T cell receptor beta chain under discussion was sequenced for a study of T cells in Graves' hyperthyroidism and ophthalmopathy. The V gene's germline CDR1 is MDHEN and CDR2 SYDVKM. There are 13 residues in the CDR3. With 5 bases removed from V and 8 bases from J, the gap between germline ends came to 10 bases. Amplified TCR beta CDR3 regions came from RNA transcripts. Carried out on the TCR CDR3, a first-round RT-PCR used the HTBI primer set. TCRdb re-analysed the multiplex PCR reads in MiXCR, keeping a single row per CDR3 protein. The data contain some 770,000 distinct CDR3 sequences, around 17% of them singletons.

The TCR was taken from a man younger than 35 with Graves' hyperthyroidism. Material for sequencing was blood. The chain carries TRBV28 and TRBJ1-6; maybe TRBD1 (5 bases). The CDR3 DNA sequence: TGTGCCAGCAGTCCTTTACAGGATTCACCCCTCCACTTT. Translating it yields CASSPLQDSPLHF.